These 22 T cell receptor beta chains share one sample of origin, sequenced in a study of blood T cell repertoires in COVID-19. This table comes from immunoSEQ multiplex PCR, and its TCRdb copy is limited to in-frame clones, with some not included. The data hold approximately 260,000 clones, with about 86% observed a single time. The specimen was PBMCs or T cells enriched from blood (not recorded which). The receptor set was obtained from a woman in her thirties or forties with acute COVID-19.

DNA of the CDR3: TGCAGTGCTAGTGTGCTAGCGGGACCCTACGAGCAGTACTTC. It yields the protein CSASVLAGPYEQYF. The chain couples TRBV20-1 to TRBJ2-7; 9 bases align to TRBD2. V was pared by 3 bases and J by 2 bases, with 5 bases of the junction left unmatched. From germline, CDR1 is DFQATT and CDR2 SNEGSKA (reference sequence). This CDR3 contains 14 residues.

The chain carries TRBV10-3 and TRBJ2-3; D might be TRBD2 (6 bases). The CDR3 totals 12 residues. Germline assignment: CDR1 ENHRY and CDR2 SYGVKD. Trimming took 6 bases from V and 3 from J, leaving 7 bases between them. CDR3 sequence reads: CAIRGLTDTQYF. CDR3 sequence (DNA): TGTGCCATCAGAGGACTAACAGATACGCAGTATTTT.

The V gene is TRBV5-4, the J gene TRBJ2-1; 8 bases are shared with TRBD2. The CDR3 extends over 18 amino acids. The V gene's germline CDR1 is SGHNT and CDR2 YYREEE (reference sequence). With 5 bases clipped from V and 8 bases from J, the junction kept 21 bases outside the gene matches. The CDR3 bases are TGTGCCAGCAGTCTCCCAGGAGTAGCGGCGCCGGGGGGGGATGAGCAGTTCTTC. Its protein is CASSLPGVAAPGGDEQFF.

V is TRBV30 and J is TRBJ1-6; the match to TRBD1 covers 7 bases. CDR1 and CDR2 (germline): GTSNPN, SVGIG (reference sequence). CDR3 length: 15 amino acids. The trim removed 4 bases at V and 7 bases at J, leaving 10 bases unmatched. DNA for the CDR3: TGTGCCTGGACAGGGGGTGAGCCTGGCAATTCACCCCTCCACTTT. Amino acid sequence: CAWTGGEPGNSPLHF.

The rearrangement joins TRBV5-1 to TRBJ1-2; D not certain. Trimming stripped 0 bases from V and 3 bases from J, with 12 bases between. The CDR3 spans 15 residues. From germline, CDR1 is SGHRS and CDR2 YFSETQ. The CDR3 DNA reads as TGCGCCAGCAGCTTGGATGGCACCCTTGACTATGGCTACACCTTC. It specifies CASSLDGTLDYGYTF.

The rearrangement links TRBV24-1 to TRBJ2-1; 9 bases line up with TRBD2. The CDR3 is 17 residues long. Per germline, CDR1 KGHDR and CDR2 SFDVKD. V lost 2 bases, J lost 5 bases, and 9 bases stayed unmatched. CDR3 sequence reads: CATSDSRLAGEDNEQFF. The CDR3 DNA is TGTGCCACCAGTGATTCCCGATTAGCGGGAGAGGACAATGAGCAGTTCTTC.

The rearrangement joins TRBV10-3 to TRBJ1-2; D gene uncertain. This CDR3 contains 12 residues. Deletions cut 5 bases from V and 1 base from J, with 5 bases between. Germline V gives CDR1 ENHRY, CDR2 SYGVKD. The CDR3 coding sequence is TGTGCCATCAGTCCCAATAACTATGGCTACACCTTC. Translated, it gives CAISPNNYGYTF.

The chain couples TRBV19 to TRBJ1-2, with D tentatively TRBD1 (5 bases). Germline V CDR1 and CDR2: LNHDA, SQIVND (reference sequence). The V end lost 7 bases, the J end lost 2 bases, and 8 bases lay between the germline ends. The CDR3 loop spans 12 amino acids. Here the CDR3 reads CASMGRNYGYTF. Written as DNA, the CDR3 is TGTGCCAGTATGGGGCGGAACTATGGCTACACCTTC.

The genes are TRBV11-2 and TRBJ1-5; D remains ambiguous. The CDR3 length is 13 residues. The germline V gene has CDR1 SGHAT and CDR2 FQNNGV. Trimming cost V 1 base and J 9 bases, with 10 bases left between them. Here the CDR3 DNA reads TGTGCCAGCAGCTTAGGGAGGGTTGGGCCCCAGCATTTT. Protein product: CASSLGRVGPQHF.

This chain connects TRBV5-6 to TRBJ2-7; TRBD2 aligns across 13 bases. CDR3 length: 16 amino acids. Losses at the gene ends were 0 bases for V and 7 bases for J; bases not matched to a gene: 7. Per the germline V gene, CDR1 is SGHDT and CDR2 is YYEEEE. The CDR3 sequence: CASSLDPGLAGNEQYF. For the CDR3, the DNA is TGTGCCAGCAGCTTGGATCCGGGACTAGCGGGAAATGAGCAGTACTTC.

This chain joins TRBV29-1 and TRBJ1-1, with no clear D. The CDR3 length is 11 residues. Trimming stripped 4 bases from V and 1 base from J, with 4 bases between. Germline V gene sequence: CDR1 SQVTM, CDR2 ANQGSEA. The CDR3 nucleotides are TGCAGCGTTGTCGGGAACACTGAAGCTTTCTTT. Amino acid sequence: CSVVGNTEAFF.

The V and J genes are TRBV19 and TRBJ2-1, with D unclear. The germline CDR1 and CDR2 sequences are LNHDA and SQIVND (reference sequence). The CDR3 loop spans 15 amino acids. The V and J ends lost 3 bases and 0 bases respectively, with 9 bases between them. This chain's CDR3 is CASSIQATSYNEQFF. DNA of the CDR3: TGTGCCAGTAGTATCCAGGCGACCTCCTACAATGAGCAGTTCTTC.

This clone was found once. The gene calls are TRBV6-5 and TRBJ2-3, with no clear D. Germline CDR1 and CDR2: MNHEY and SVGAGI. The CDR3 length is 15 residues. Trimming stripped 0 bases from V and 6 bases from J, with 13 bases between. The CDR3 DNA is TGTGCCAGCAGTTACTCGTTCACGAGTGTTGATACGCAGTATTTT. Translation gives CASSYSFTSVDTQYF.

The rearrangement joins TRBV19 to TRBJ2-1, with a weak D call TRBD1 (6 bases). V was trimmed by 7 bases and J by 9 bases, leaving 13 bases between them. CDR3 size: 12 residues. The germline CDR1 and CDR2 sequences are LNHDA and SQIVND (reference sequence). CDR3 bases: TGTGCCAGTAATGTACAGGGATCTGAGCAGTTCTTC. Protein product: CASNVQGSEQFF.

The chain uses TRBV5-5 and TRBJ1-5; 10 bases agree with TRBD1. CDR1 is SGHKS, CDR2 YYEKEE, per germline (reference sequence). Trimming at V came to 2 bases and at J to 6 bases, leaving 5 bases not matched to a gene. The CDR3 extends over 15 amino acids. This chain's CDR3 is CASSFGTGEIQPQHF. In nucleotides, the CDR3 is TGTGCCAGCAGCTTCGGGACAGGGGAGATTCAGCCCCAGCATTTT. Using reference TRBV5-5 and TRBJ1-5 for the parts outside the CDR3, the full variable domain is DAGVTQSPTHLIKTRGQQVTLRCSPISGHKSVSWYQQVLGQGPQFIFQYYEKEERGRGNFPDRFSARQFPNYSSELNVNALLLGDSALYLCASSFGTGEIQPQHFGDGTRLSIL.

The chain couples TRBV19 to TRBJ1-1, with a weak D call TRBD1 (5 bases). Germline V CDR1 and CDR2: LNHDA, SQIVND (reference sequence). This CDR3 spans 14 amino acids. Deletions cut 7 bases from V and 7 bases from J, with 19 bases between. In nucleotides, the CDR3 is TGTGCCAGTAAACCGGGACGGAGGAGGGTTGAAGCTTTCTTT. Its protein is CASKPGRRRVEAFF.

The rearrangement uses TRBV13 and TRBJ1-6, with D hard to call. The V and J ends lost 5 bases and 7 bases respectively, with 12 bases between them. Germline loops: CDR1 PRHDT, CDR2 FYEKMQ (reference sequence). The CDR3 totals 14 residues. Written as DNA, the CDR3 is TGTGCCAGCAGCGCCCGGGGAGGAAATTCACCCCTCCACTTT. It encodes CASSARGGNSPLHF.

This rearrangement joins TRBV19 to TRBJ2-3, with a possible D match to TRBD2 (6 bases). Germline loops: CDR1 LNHDA, CDR2 SQIVND (reference sequence). V gave up 7 bases and J gave up 4 bases, with 15 bases separating them. CDR3 size: 14 residues. CDR3 region: CASNSAGGSDTQYF. The CDR3 nucleotides read TGTGCCAGTAACTCAGCGGGCGGGTCAGATACGCAGTATTTT.

V usage is TRBV4-1 and J usage is TRBJ2-7, with TRBD2 matching over 7 bases. The V segment lost 0 bases and the J segment 6 bases; nucleotides outside the gene matches: 11. The CDR3 totals 16 residues. The V gene's germline CDR1 is MGHRA and CDR2 YSYEKL. DNA for the CDR3: TGCGCCAGCAGCCAAGATTGGTCCGGGGGGATCGGCGAGCAGTACTTC. It encodes CASSQDWSGGIGEQYF.

The chain employs TRBV7-9 and TRBJ1-4; 7 nucleotides line up with TRBD1. Germline V gene sequence: CDR1 SEHNR, CDR2 FQNEAQ (reference sequence). The CDR3 extends over 16 amino acids. V lost 5 bases and J lost 0; bases outside the gene matches: 6. CDR3 DNA: TGTGCCAGCAGCCCCGGGACAGTTACAACTAATGAAAAACTGTTTTTT. The encoded protein is CASSPGTVTTNEKLFF.

The rearrangement joins TRBV19 to TRBJ2-3; 10 bases fit TRBD2. Germline V CDR1 and CDR2: LNHDA, SQIVND (reference sequence). Trimming cost V 2 bases and J 6 bases; bases outside gene matches: 2. This CDR3 region has 14 residues. As DNA, the CDR3 is TGTGCCAGTAGTATATTTAGCGGGAGGGATACGCAGTATTTT. Residues: CASSIFSGRDTQYF.

V usage is TRBV7-9 and J usage is TRBJ1-2, with TRBD1 as a possible D gene (6 bases). Deletions cut 4 bases from V and 8 bases from J, with 20 bases between. The CDR3 runs 15 residues. CDR1 and CDR2 from the germline V gene are SEHNR and FQNEAQ (reference sequence). The CDR3 DNA reads TGTGCCAGCAGCTCCTTAGGCTGGGGGCAAGGAGGCTACACCTTC. The encoded protein is CASSSLGWGQGGYTF.